The source of this T cell receptor (beta chain) is a study of shared clonotypes between healthy human individuals. On the study more broadly: Sampling drew on donors who were two women and a few men aged 18 to 49. Study-wide points: It was anticipated that sequencing depth would influence how many clonotypes donors shared.

Every donor was a Caucasian adult from Nashville, Tennessee. Under the authors' procedure: In the immunoSEQ data, sequences were junction-only and lacked quality scores, so filtering differed. Profiling relied on immunoSEQ multiplex PCR, and the TCRdb table lists in-frame clones only, not all of them. Clone size and V and J calls were adopted from that table, with D and trimming inferred from the DNA. Of over a million clones in the sample, 98% were seen once. For this clone: Its antigen is undetermined.

This CDR3 comprises 14 residues. V shed 3 bases and J 9 bases; nucleotides not matched to a gene: 10. The germline V gene has CDR1 SGHVS and CDR2 FQNEAQ. The chain combines TRBV7-8 with TRBJ2-7; 8 bases fit TRBD2. The sample consisted of naive CD4+ T cells sorted from blood. The sample's subset: CD45RA+ positively selected. The TCR was taken from a man aged 25-45 years in good health. In DNA, the CDR3 is TGTGCCAGCAGCTTTAGCGGGACCGAGGGCGGGCAGTACTTC. This sequence encodes CASSFSGTEGGQYF.